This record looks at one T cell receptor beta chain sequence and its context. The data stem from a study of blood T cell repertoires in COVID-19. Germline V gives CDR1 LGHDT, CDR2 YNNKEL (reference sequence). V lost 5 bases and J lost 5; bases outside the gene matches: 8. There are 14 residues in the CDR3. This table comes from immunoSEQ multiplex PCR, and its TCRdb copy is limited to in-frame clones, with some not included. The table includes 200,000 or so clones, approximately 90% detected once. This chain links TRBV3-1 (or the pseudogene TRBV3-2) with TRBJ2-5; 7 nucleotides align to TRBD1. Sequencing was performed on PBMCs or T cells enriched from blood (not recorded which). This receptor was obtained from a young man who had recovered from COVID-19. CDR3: CASSEPLRGETQYF. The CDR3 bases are TGTGCCAGCAGCGAGCCCCTCAGGGGGGAGACCCAGTACTTC.